These 19 T cell receptor beta chains were all obtained from the same sample, sequenced in a study of CXCR3-negative and CXCR3-positive naive CD8 T cells. UMI labels and 5' RACE were used to prepare the TRB cDNA libraries. Following a re-call of the 5' RACE reads, TCRdb has one entry per CDR3 protein and lacks DNA. Its clone listing holds around 5,000 distinct CDR3 sequences. These TCRs' antigens remain unknown. Findings of the study overall: CXCR3-expressing naive cells carried TRB CDR3s more hydrophobic than those of CXCR3-negative naive cells.

Sequences were obtained from naive CXCR3+ CD8+ T cells from blood. As to subset: CD45RO-CCR7+CD27+CD95- naive CD8+ T cells expressing CXCR3 (TNR3+). These TCRs come from a human donor in good health. Some clones in this sample may be carry-over from other donors' samples.

This clonotype is called medium-sized based on its frequency. J is TRBJ2-5 and V is TRBV20-1; the D call from TCRdb, TRBD2, cannot be confirmed without DNA. The germline V gene encodes CDR1 DFQATT and CDR2 SNEGSKA (reference sequence). This CDR3 has 16 residues. The CDR3 reads CSASSYAGGDLETQYF.

By frequency, this clonotype registers medium-sized. The CDR3 is CASSSTGGWEQFF. V usage is TRBV5-1 and J usage is TRBJ2-1; TCRdb outputs TRBD1, but without DNA this stays unchecked. The length of the CDR3 is 13 residues. In germline, CDR1 is SGHRS, CDR2 YFSETQ.

The rearrangement joins TRBV7-3 to TRBJ2-1. The CDR3 has 12 residues. CDR1 SGHTA and CDR2 FQGTGA come from the germline V gene. CDR3: CAISIPGYEQFF.

This clonotype is classed as medium-sized by frequency. This sequence joins TRBV6-6 and TRBJ2-5. Germline loops: CDR1 MNHNY, CDR2 SVGAGI (reference sequence). The CDR3 runs 14 residues. CDR3 amino acids: CASSYSSSWETQYF.

The chain uses TRBV20-1 and TRBJ2-1; TCRdb lists TRBD2, though no DNA is available to test this call. The germline V gene has CDR1 DFQATT and CDR2 SNEGSKA (reference sequence). The CDR3 contains 18 residues. Here the CDR3 reads CSARGVLLAGVHHNEQFF.

This clonotype is medium-sized by frequency. V is TRBV12-3 or TRBV12-4 and J is TRBJ1-1. The CDR3 spans 12 residues. CDR3 region: CASSSDGSEAFF.

The chain is built from TRBV6-6 and TRBJ2-1; lacking DNA, the TRBD2 call made by TCRdb goes unchecked. The CDR3 spans 15 residues. Germline values: CDR1 MNHNY, CDR2 SVGAGI (reference sequence). This chain's CDR3 is CASTTLGELDNEQFF.

This chain uses TRBV29-1 with TRBJ2-1; TCRdb lists TRBD2, though no DNA is available to test this call. Germline CDR1 SQVTM, CDR2 ANQGSEA. The CDR3 covers 15 residues. The chain's CDR3 is CSVESQREAHNEQFF.

This clonotype ranks as medium-sized in terms of frequency. This chain links TRBV29-1 with TRBJ2-2; TCRdb outputs TRBD2, but without DNA this stays unchecked. Germline lookup yields CDR1 SQVTM and CDR2 ANQGSEA. This CDR3 contains 12 residues. CDR3 in amino acids: CSVELATGELFF.

By frequency, this clonotype is medium-sized. The CDR3 protein is CASSYGTGNSPLHF. The J gene is TRBJ1-6, the V gene TRBV6-2 or TRBV6-3; the TCRdb call, TRBD1, lacks DNA for checking. CDR3 length equals 14 residues. CDR1 and CDR2 (germline): MNHEY, SVGEGT.

This clonotype shows up as medium-sized by frequency. The rearrangement uses TRBV4-3 and TRBJ1-1; TCRdb calls TRBD1, which cannot be checked without DNA. Germline CDR1 LGHNA, CDR2 YSLEER. The length of the CDR3 is 15 residues. The CDR3 spells CASSQDWTGVTEAFF.

By frequency, this clonotype registers medium-sized. This rearrangement joins TRBV29-1 to TRBJ2-7; TCRdb selects TRBD1, and the lack of DNA leaves this call unchecked. The germline CDR1 and CDR2 sequences are SQVTM and ANQGSEA. This CDR3 is built from 12 residues. The CDR3 region is CSVRPGGYEQYF.

This clonotype ranks as medium-sized in terms of frequency. The chain uses TRBV11-3 and TRBJ2-7; TCRdb gives TRBD1 as the D gene, but with no DNA this cannot be confirmed. Germline CDR1 is SGHNT and CDR2 is YENEEA. This CDR3 has 14 amino acids. The chain's CDR3 is CASSLAGTGYEQYF.

Its frequency marks this clonotype as medium-sized. The chain is built from TRBV4-1 and TRBJ2-3; TCRdb returns TRBD1, unconfirmable since there is no DNA. The length of the CDR3 is 15 residues. Looked up from germline, CDR1 is MGHRA and CDR2 is YSYEKL. The CDR3 protein is CASSQPPGTTDTQYF.

According to its frequency, this clonotype is medium-sized. This sequence joins TRBV27 and TRBJ1-1. CDR3 length: 14 amino acids. Germline loops: CDR1 MNHEY, CDR2 SMNVEV (reference sequence). CDR3: CASSLRLLDTEAFF.

This clonotype registers medium-sized by frequency. The chain links TRBV29-1 to TRBJ2-5; the TCRdb D gene call, TRBD2, has no DNA to confirm it. The CDR3 loop spans 15 amino acids. Germline V CDR1 and CDR2: SQVTM, ANQGSEA. CDR3: CSVEGWLAGEETQYF.

Frequency places this clonotype as medium-sized. This sequence joins TRBV27 and TRBJ2-3; TCRdb selects TRBD2, and the lack of DNA leaves this call unchecked. The CDR3 sequence is 15 residues long. The germline CDR1 and CDR2 sequences are MNHEY and SMNVEV (reference sequence). The CDR3 loop reads CASSLIGGSADTQYF.

The chain recombines TRBV12-3 or TRBV12-4 with TRBJ2-3; TCRdb lists TRBD1, though no DNA is available to test this call. The CDR3 spans 14 residues. The CDR3 loop is CASRETGTTDTQYF.

V usage is TRBV19 and J usage is TRBJ1-5; TCRdb designates TRBD1, a call that cannot be tested without DNA. From germline, CDR1 is LNHDA and CDR2 SQIVND (reference sequence). This CDR3 has 15 amino acids. The CDR3 protein is CASSIVGDQNQPQHF.